The source of this T cell receptor beta chain is a study of human T cells and chemical hapten exposure (dated by TCRdb to about 2021). With respect to the entire study: For sensitization, 2% DPC in acetone was applied to an approximately 2 cm by approximately 2 cm area of upper inner arm skin. Patch testing was done on the upper back using Finn chambers containing 0.01% DPC, and results were scored after 6 days according to International Contact Dermatitis Research Group standards. The patient cohort, mostly female, included alopecia areata with under or over 50% scalp involvement, alopecia totalis and alopecia universalis. The libraries were sequenced as a pool, and the TCR yield per sample differed mostly because of small variations in library volumes within the pool. In alopecia patients, the study followed how the peripheral blood TCR repertoire changed in vivo over primary and secondary sensitization to diphenylcyclopropenone (DPC), a hapten. Throughout the approximately 26-week study period, patients were also given weekly therapeutic DPC doses on the scalp. Blood samples were taken from patients before sensitization (week 0) and then at 2, 6 and about 24 weeks after DPC sensitization. For TCR sequencing, blood came from 25 to 35 alopecia patients at anywhere from one to four time points (pre-sensitization, 2, 6 and 24 weeks). The investigation overall reported the following: DPC sensitization did not change the number of TCRs with a frequency above 1 in 1000, and there was no evidence of changes in global repertoire structure. Significantly more large CDR3 similarity clusters were formed by expanded TCRs than by pre-sensitization or healthy control sets, consistent with antigen-driven responses. Patch test score was positively correlated with the number of PT1 expanded TCRs, with significance at thresholds 8, 16 and 32 but not at 4. Alopecia, a presumed autoimmune disease, was present in all patients, so the immune response of the patients might differ from that of healthy individuals. After repeated subsampling, changes were observed in the strength of the expansion versus patch-test correlation and in the threshold at which the correlation became significant.

To prepare the library, RACE was applied. The sample was run on a NextSeq 500. During library preparation, unique molecular identifiers were attached to individual cDNA molecules so that TCRs could be counted quantitatively and reproducibly. Each blood RNA sample was used to sequence both TCR alpha and TCR beta chains. The study's own analysis went as follows. Samples had a median of about 90,000 TCRs, with a range from about 23,224 to 700,000. The Decombinator software suite was used to annotate V, J and CDR3 in the TCR reads. For PS versus PT1 abundance plots, all samples were subsampled to the same number of TCRs (28,000). Expanded TCRs were defined as absent before sensitization and observed at least eight times at the 2-week time point. TCRdb reanalyzed the raw reads on its own, using fastp at Q25 for trimming and MiXCR for clone calling, and kept in-frame beta chains. CDR3 protein duplicates are merged, each entry listing the most common genes and DNA. TCRdb's processing, not the study's, gives the V and J calls here. The sample table lists about 80,000 distinct CDR3 sequences, around 15% of them with a count of one. The top ten constitute 4.6% of the sample.

According to the study, the label for this sample's time point signals: pre-sensitization, week 0. Interpreted using the paper, the treatment or condition label stands for: therapeutic diphenylcyclopropenone sensitization with weekly scalp DPC. At every patch-test visit, the blood draw took place before the patch test was put on. Patients were eligible if aged 18 to 70, diagnosed with alopecia and judged suitable for DPC therapy, and pregnant patients were excluded. Unfractionated whole blood was collected in Tempus Blood RNA tubes, and total RNA was extracted from that blood. Ends trimmed: V by 5 bases, J by 2 bases; bases unmatched to a gene: 7. CDR1 MRHNA and CDR2 SNTAGT are derived from the germline V gene. From the cysteine through the phenylalanine, the CDR3 covers 15 amino acids. Kept here is only the CDR3 DNA, which spans 45 bases and is read in frame from base 1. About this clonotype: No antigen is known for it. Qualities for individual bases were not recorded, and no much larger clone is one base off.

The material was whole blood, obtained in connection with sensitization to the hapten diphenylcyclopropenone (DPC). This TCR was sampled from a woman aged 45-65 years with alopecia areata. Some clones in this sample may be carry-over from other donors' samples. In this chain, TRBV6-4 is recombined with TRBJ2-3, and TRBD2 aligns with 7 junction nucleotides. The CDR3 reads as follows: CASSNRAGDTDTQYF. The nucleotide sequence reads as follows: TGTGCCAGCAGTAACCGCGCGGGAGACACAGATACGCAGTATTTT.